This TCR beta chain was recorded in a study of shared clonotypes between healthy human individuals. Study in general: Each donor contributed plates that comprised three CD4 naive, three CD4 memory, two CD8 naive and one CD8 memory. Study results and limitations: Large sequencing depth failed to make sorted-subset sequencing complete, rarefaction showed. A reduction in generation probabilities was seen for non-shared clonotypes relative to those shared by all four donors.

Clones were sequenced by immunoSEQ multiplex PCR, and TCRdb holds only the in-frame ones, with some missing. The sample has more than 2,000,000 clones, just over 90% seen once; the top ten hold about 0.13%. The CDR3 consists of 16 residues. CDR1 ENHRY and CDR2 SYGVKD come from the germline V gene. V shed 6 bases, J shed 2 bases, and the junction held 5 bases outside the gene matches. On this clone: Its target is not known.

Material for sequencing was naive CD4+ T cells sorted from blood. Subset denoted: CD45RA+ positively selected. This TCR derives from a man between 18 and 29 years old in good health. The rearrangement uses TRBV10-3 and TRBJ2-3; TRBD2 matches 13 bases. The CDR3 DNA sequence: TGTGCCATCAGACGGACTAGCGGGAGCCCCACAGATACGCAGTATTTT. This encodes CAIRRTSGSPTDTQYF.